This paragraph covers one T cell receptor (beta chain) sequence. Its recognized antigen is unknown. The input lacks base qualities; no much larger clone sits a single base away. Trimming at the junction amounts to 6 bases on V and 4 bases on J, and the germline ends lie 10 bases apart. Counted from cysteine to phenylalanine, this CDR3 has 13 amino acids. Kept here is only the CDR3 DNA, which spans 39 bases and is read in frame from base 1. The data were produced on an Illumina NovaSeq 6000. cDNA libraries for TCRalpha and TCRbeta were prepared by 5'RACE using constant-segment primers, with sample barcodes and unique molecular identifiers added. Trizol reagent was used to extract RNA from every sample. Libraries were amplified in two PCR steps, with a second sample barcode and Illumina TruSeq adapters added in the second step. Libraries were sequenced on an Illumina NovaSeq with 2 x 150 bp paired-end reads. Concerning the study's data processing: Demultiplexing of reads and collapsing into UMI-guided consensus sequences were performed with migec v1.2.7. With mixcr v2.1.11, UMI consensuses were aligned to TRA and TRB V and J templates and assembled into clonotypes. Expanded or contracted clonotypes were those called significant by both edgeR and NoisET, with noise models trained on biological replicates. For edgeR calls, the cutoffs were a false discovery rate-adjusted p below 0.01 and a log2 fold-change threshold of 1. As an exploratory analysis of dynamics, max-normalized trajectories of the 1000 most abundant clonotypes were examined with PCA combined with hierarchical clustering. Separately sequenced CD4+ and CD8+ repertoires were used to assign the CD4 or CD8 phenotype of responding clones. The public reads were run again by TCRdb, first through fastp at Q25 and then through MiXCR, and only productive beta chains were kept. Each record represents a unique CDR3 protein, reported with the most common genes and DNA among its rows. TCRdb's processing, not the study's, gives the V and J calls here. Within this sample are 300,000 to 400,000 distinct CDR3 sequences, with approximately 27% of them counted one time only. The ten largest make up 13% of the sample.

This specimen comes from a study of T-cell memory formation after mild COVID-19 (dated by TCRdb to the early 2020s). Looking at the study overall: TCR sequence clusters from the two donors were found to be largely donor specific. T-cell clones expanding and contracting after mild COVID-19 in two donors were tracked by longitudinal TCRalpha and TCRbeta repertoire sequencing. Two young, previously healthy adult volunteers made up the cohort, one male and one female.

The paper as a whole reports these results and caveats: Balanced CD4/CD8 phenotypes were observed for clones contracting from day 15 to 85, whereas a bias towards CD4+ was observed for a second wave of clones expanding from day 15 to 37. SARS-CoV-2 specificity was not confirmed for the second-wave clones peaking on day 37. Some responding clones were detected in pre-infection memory, which suggested that pre-existing cross-reactive memory T cells had joined the SARS-CoV-2 response. Contracting CD4+ clones were found mainly in CM and EM memory subsets, while CD8+ clones were enriched in EMRA. Only two mild cases were covered in the study, and larger cohorts including severe cases with pre-infection samples were considered necessary.

Ficoll-Paque density gradient centrifugation was the method used to isolate PBMCs. In this chain, TRBV12-3 or TRBV12-4 is recombined with TRBJ2-1, with an unclear D gene assignment. This receptor was taken from an adult woman who had mild COVID-19 (a few samples of this study predate the infection). The sample titles of this study are shuffled in the database, so cell type and time point are left out; the donor was told from shared clones. Input material: PBMCs or a T cell subset sorted from them (not recorded which). The DNA is as follows: TGTGCCAGCAGACTCGAAGGGTACAATGAGCAGTTCTTC. Its product reads: CASRLEGYNEQFF.